Shown below are 6 T cell receptor beta chains from a single sample sequenced in a study of T cells after yellow fever vaccination. MiXCR, run by TCRdb on the 5' RACE reads, gives a single entry per CDR3 protein. The sample carries about 220,000 distinct CDR3 sequences, 3% to 4% recorded once. Sequencing was performed on CD4+ T cells sorted from PBMCs, taken 10 days after the yellow fever booster vaccination. The receptors originated from a man aged 18 to 35 who received the YFV17D yellow fever vaccine.

This clonotype was seen many times. J is TRBJ2-1 and V is TRBV6-2 or TRBV6-3; possibly TRBD2 for D (5 bases). Germline CDR1 is MNHEY and CDR2 is SVGEGT. This CDR3 has 14 residues. Between the trimmed V and J ends, which lost 8 bases and 4 bases, there was a span of 15 bases. The CDR3 here is CASQTRFGYNEQFF. In DNA form, the CDR3 reads TGTGCCAGCCAAACTAGGTTCGGGTACAATGAGCAGTTCTTC.

This clonotype was detected many times. V and J are TRBV4-3 and TRBJ1-1; 7 bases match TRBD1. J was trimmed by 6 bases and V by 4 bases; bases with no gene match: 2. Germline assignment: CDR1 LGHNA and CDR2 YSLEER. This CDR3 spans 12 amino acids. This chain's CDR3 is CASSLGQAEAFF. CDR3 DNA sequence: TGCGCCAGCAGCCTAGGACAGGCTGAAGCTTTCTTT.

This clonotype showed up many times. The rearrangement links TRBV5-1 to TRBJ1-3; 7 nucleotides align to TRBD1. Germline V gene sequence: CDR1 SGHRS, CDR2 YFSETQ. This CDR3 spans 16 amino acids. V gave up 3 bases and J gave up 0 bases; unmatched junction bases: 6. CDR3 sequence (DNA): TGCGCCAGCAGCTCACAGGGGCCGAGCTCTGGAAACACCATATATTTT. Encoded protein: CASSSQGPSSGNTIYF.

The chain joins TRBV5-1 to TRBJ1-2, with no clear D. Trimming shortened V by 3 bases and J by 9 bases, and 21 bases separated the two germline ends. Germline V CDR1 and CDR2: SGHRS, YFSETQ. This CDR3 has 15 residues. This CDR3 is CASSYLPDDYGSYTF. CDR3 sequence (DNA): TGCGCCAGCAGCTATCTGCCAGATGACTATGGAAGCTACACCTTC.

V and J are TRBV10-3 and TRBJ1-1; D gene unclear. Germline CDR1 is ENHRY and CDR2 is SYGVKD. The V gene lost 8 bases and the J gene lost 4 bases, with 14 bases spanning the gap. The CDR3 covers 13 residues. Here the CDR3 DNA reads TGTGCCATCTACGGCGGGGAGGGCACTGAAGCTTTCTTT. This encodes CAIYGGEGTEAFF.

This chain's CDR3 is CASSFLHANQPQHF. DNA for the CDR3: TGTGCCAGCAGCTTTTTGCATGCCAATCAGCCCCAGCATTTT. The chain employs TRBV5-6 and TRBJ1-5; D remains ambiguous. Per germline, CDR1 SGHDT and CDR2 YYEEEE. Trimming shortened V by 2 bases and J by 3 bases, and 9 bases separated the two germline ends. This CDR3 region has 14 residues.